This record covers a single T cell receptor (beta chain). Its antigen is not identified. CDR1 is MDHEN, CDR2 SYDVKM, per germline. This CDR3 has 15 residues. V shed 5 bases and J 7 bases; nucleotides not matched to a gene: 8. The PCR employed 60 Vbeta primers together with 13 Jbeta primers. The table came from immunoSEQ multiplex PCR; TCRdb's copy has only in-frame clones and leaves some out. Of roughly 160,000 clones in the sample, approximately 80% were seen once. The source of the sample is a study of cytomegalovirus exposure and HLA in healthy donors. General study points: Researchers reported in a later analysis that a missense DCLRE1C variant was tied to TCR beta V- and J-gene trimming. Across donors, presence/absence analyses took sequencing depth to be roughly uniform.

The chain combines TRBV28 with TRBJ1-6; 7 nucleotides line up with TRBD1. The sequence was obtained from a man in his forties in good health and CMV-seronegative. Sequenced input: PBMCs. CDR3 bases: TGTGCCAGCAGTATACACCGGGACAGAAATTCACCCCTCCACTTT. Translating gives CASSIHRDRNSPLHF.